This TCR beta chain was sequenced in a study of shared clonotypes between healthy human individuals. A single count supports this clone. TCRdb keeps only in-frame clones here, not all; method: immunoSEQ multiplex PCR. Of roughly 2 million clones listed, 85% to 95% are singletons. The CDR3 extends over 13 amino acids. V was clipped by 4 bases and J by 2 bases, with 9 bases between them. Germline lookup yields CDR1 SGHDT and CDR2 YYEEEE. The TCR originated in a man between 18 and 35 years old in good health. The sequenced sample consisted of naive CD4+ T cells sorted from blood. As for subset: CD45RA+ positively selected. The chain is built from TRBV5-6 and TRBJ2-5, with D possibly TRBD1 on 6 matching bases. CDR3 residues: CASSGDRQETQYF. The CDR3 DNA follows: TGTGCCAGCAGCGGAGACAGGCAAGAGACCCAGTACTTC.